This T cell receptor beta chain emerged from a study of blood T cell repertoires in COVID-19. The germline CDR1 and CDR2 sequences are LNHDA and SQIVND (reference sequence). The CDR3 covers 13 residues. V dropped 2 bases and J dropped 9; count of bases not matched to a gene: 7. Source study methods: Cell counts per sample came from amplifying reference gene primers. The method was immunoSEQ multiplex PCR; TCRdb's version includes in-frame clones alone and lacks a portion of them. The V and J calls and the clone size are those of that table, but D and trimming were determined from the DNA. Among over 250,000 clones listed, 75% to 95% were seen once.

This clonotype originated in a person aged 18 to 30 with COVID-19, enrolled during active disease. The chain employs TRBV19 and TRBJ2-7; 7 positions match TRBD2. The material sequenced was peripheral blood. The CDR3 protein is CASSIPDSGPQYF. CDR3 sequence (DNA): TGTGCCAGTAGTATACCTGATAGCGGGCCGCAGTACTTC. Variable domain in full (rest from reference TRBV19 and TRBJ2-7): DGGITQSPKYLFRKEGQNVTLSCEQNLNHDAMYWYRQDPGQGLRLIYYSQIVNDFQKGDIAEGYSVSREKKESFPLTVTSAQKNPTAFYLCASSIPDSGPQYFGPGTRLTVT.